Shown below are 11 T cell receptor beta chains from a single sample sequenced in a study of CD8 T cells in ankylosing spondylitis. TCRdb ran MiXCR on the 5' RACE reads and lists one entry per CDR3 protein. The data contain around 250,000 distinct CDR3 sequences, about 20% of them seen just once; the ten biggest clones take up around 33%. The specimen sequenced was blood, either unsorted or a sorted T cell fraction (not recorded which). Receptor source: a male donor with ankylosing spondylitis or in good health (not recorded which).

This clonotype was seen only a few times. The J gene is TRBJ2-7, the V gene TRBV5-1, with D perhaps TRBD2 (5 bases). V was clipped by 2 bases and J by 0 bases, with 6 bases between them. CDR1 and CDR2 (germline): SGHRS, YFSETQ. The CDR3 is 13 residues long. The CDR3 DNA reads TGCGCCAGCAGCTTCGACTACTCCTACGAGCAGTACTTC. The encoded protein is CASSFDYSYEQYF.

This clonotype was found many times. The gene calls are TRBV5-6 and TRBJ2-1; a weak D match, TRBD2 (6 bases). The CDR3 totals 11 residues. Germline CDR1 reads SGHDT; CDR2 reads YYEEEE. V gave up 4 bases and J gave up 9 bases, with 8 bases separating them. The CDR3: CASSPGGEQFF. The CDR3 DNA reads as TGTGCCAGCAGCCCCGGGGGTGAGCAGTTCTTC.

V gene TRBV21-1 combines with J gene TRBJ2-3; the table's D call of TRBD1 was not tested on the DNA. TRBV21-1 is designated a pseudogene. The CDR3 length is 14 residues. CDR3 DNA sequence: TGTGCCAGCAGCAAATGGGGCGCCGAAGATACGCAGTATTTT. This codes for CASSKWGAEDTQYF.

This clonotype was observed at least ten times. The CDR3 nucleotides read TGTGCCAGTCCCCGGGACACCTCCTACGAGCAGTACTTC. Encoded protein: CASPRDTSYEQYF. The V and J genes are TRBV21-1 and TRBJ2-7; the DNA was not used to check the table's D call, TRBD1. TRBV21-1 is a pseudogene locus. The CDR3 is 13 amino acids.

J is TRBJ2-5 and V is TRBV29-1, with D possibly being TRBD1 (6 bases). Trimming stripped 0 bases from V and 4 bases from J, with 12 bases between. This CDR3 has 14 residues. The germline V gene encodes CDR1 SQVTM and CDR2 ANQGSEA. CDR3 bases: TGCAGCGTTGAAGACCTCCAGGGGCGAGAGACCCAGTACTTC. This translates into CSVEDLQGRETQYF.

This chain connects TRBV4-1 to TRBJ1-1, with a possible D match to TRBD1 (5 bases). Germline CDR1 and CDR2: MGHRA and YSYEKL. The CDR3 has 14 residues. V was clipped by 5 bases and J by 2 bases, with 12 bases between them. CDR3 nucleotides: TGCGCCAGCAGCGATACGGGGGAAAACACTGAAGCTTTCTTT. It encodes CASSDTGENTEAFF.

This clonotype was detected ten times or more. The V call is TRBV6-1, the J call TRBJ2-1; D is perhaps TRBD2 (5 bases). Trimming left V 6 bases short and J 5 bases short, with 20 bases between. The CDR3 has 16 amino acids. Germline loops: CDR1 MNHNS, CDR2 SASEGT. The CDR3 here is CASRFSGGSINNEQFF. In DNA form, the CDR3 reads TGTGCCAGCAGGTTTTCCGGTGGGAGTATCAACAATGAGCAGTTCTTC.

The J gene is TRBJ2-1, the V gene TRBV20-1; 7 positions match TRBD2. V shed 3 bases and J 1 base; nucleotides not matched to a gene: 0. Per the germline V gene, CDR1 is DFQATT and CDR2 is SNEGSKA (reference sequence). The CDR3 covers 13 residues. The CDR3 coding sequence is TGCAGTGCTAGTAGCGGGTCCTACAATGAGCAGTTCTTC. Protein: CSASSGSYNEQFF.

This chain links TRBV27 with TRBJ2-1; possibly TRBD1 for D (5 bases). The CDR3 spans 14 residues. Germline V CDR1 and CDR2: MNHEY, SMNVEV (reference sequence). V lost 5 bases, J lost 4 bases, and 12 bases lay in between. The CDR3 DNA reads TGTGCCAGCAGTGGGCCCTCAGGGTACAATGAGCAGTTCTTC. It yields the protein CASSGPSGYNEQFF.

The chain joins TRBV4-1 to TRBJ2-2; TRBD1 matches 7 bases. The CDR3 length is 18 residues. V was clipped by 0 bases and J by 0 bases; unmatched bases: 7. In germline, CDR1 is MGHRA, CDR2 YSYEKL. DNA for the CDR3: TGCGCCAGCAGCCAAGAAGACAGGGAAAGATCGAACACCGGGGAGCTGTTTTTT. Translated: CASSQEDRERSNTGELFF.

This clonotype was counted between two and nine times. The V and J genes are TRBV27 and TRBJ2-1; 7 nucleotides line up with TRBD1. V gave up 5 bases and J gave up 3 bases; unmatched junction bases: 7. Germline CDR1 reads MNHEY; CDR2 reads SMNVEV (reference sequence). The CDR3 contains 15 residues. CDR3 loop: CASSPLYRGYNEQFF. The CDR3 region has the DNA TGTGCCAGCAGTCCCCTTTACAGGGGCTACAATGAGCAGTTCTTC.